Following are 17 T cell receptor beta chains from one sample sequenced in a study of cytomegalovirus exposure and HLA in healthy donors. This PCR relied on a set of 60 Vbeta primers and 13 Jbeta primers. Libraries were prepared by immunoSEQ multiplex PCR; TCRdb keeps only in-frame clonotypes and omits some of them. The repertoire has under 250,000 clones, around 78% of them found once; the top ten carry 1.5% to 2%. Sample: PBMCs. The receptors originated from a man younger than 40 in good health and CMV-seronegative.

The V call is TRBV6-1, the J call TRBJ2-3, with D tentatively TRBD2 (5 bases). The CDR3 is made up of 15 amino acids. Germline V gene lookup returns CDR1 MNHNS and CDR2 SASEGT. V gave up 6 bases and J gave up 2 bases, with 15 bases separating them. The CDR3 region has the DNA TGTGCCAGCAGCGCCCGACGGGGAAACACAGATACGCAGTATTTT. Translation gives CASSARRGNTDTQYF.

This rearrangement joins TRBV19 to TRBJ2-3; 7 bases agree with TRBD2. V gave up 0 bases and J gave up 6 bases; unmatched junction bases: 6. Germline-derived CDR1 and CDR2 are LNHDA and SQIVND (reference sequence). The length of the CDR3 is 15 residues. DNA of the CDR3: TGTGCCAGTAGTATAGAATCTCGGACTAGGGATACGCAGTATTTT. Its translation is CASSIESRTRDTQYF.

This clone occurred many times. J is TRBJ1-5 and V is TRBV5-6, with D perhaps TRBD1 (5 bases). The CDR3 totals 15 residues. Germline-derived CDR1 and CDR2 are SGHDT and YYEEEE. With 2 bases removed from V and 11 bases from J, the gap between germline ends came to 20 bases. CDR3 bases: TGTGCCAGCAGCTTCAGGGCGGTTCGCCCTGGGGCCCAGCATTTT. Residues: CASSFRAVRPGAQHF.

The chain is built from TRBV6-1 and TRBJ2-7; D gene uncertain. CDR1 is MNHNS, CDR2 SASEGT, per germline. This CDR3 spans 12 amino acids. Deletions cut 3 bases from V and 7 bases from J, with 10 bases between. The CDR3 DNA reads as TGTGCCAGCAGTGATATGCGGCAAGAGCAGTACTTC. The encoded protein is CASSDMRQEQYF.

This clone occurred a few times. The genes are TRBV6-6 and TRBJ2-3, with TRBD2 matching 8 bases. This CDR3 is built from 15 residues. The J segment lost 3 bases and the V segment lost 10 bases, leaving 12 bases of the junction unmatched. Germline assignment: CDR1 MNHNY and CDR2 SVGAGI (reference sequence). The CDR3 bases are TGTGCCATCCTTTTAGCGGGAACCAAAACAGATACGCAGTATTTT. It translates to CAILLAGTKTDTQYF.

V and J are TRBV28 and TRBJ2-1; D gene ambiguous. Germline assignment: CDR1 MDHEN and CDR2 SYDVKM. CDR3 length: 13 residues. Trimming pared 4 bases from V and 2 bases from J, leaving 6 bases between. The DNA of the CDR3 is TGTGCCAGCAGTTCCCACACCTACAATGAGCAGTTCTTC. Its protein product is CASSSHTYNEQFF.

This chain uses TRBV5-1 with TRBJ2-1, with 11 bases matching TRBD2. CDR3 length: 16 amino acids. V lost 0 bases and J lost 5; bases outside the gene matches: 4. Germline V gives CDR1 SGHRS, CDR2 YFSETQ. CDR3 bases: TGCGCCAGCAGCTTGGGGCTAGCGGGAGGTAACAATGAGCAGTTCTTC. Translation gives CASSLGLAGGNNEQFF.

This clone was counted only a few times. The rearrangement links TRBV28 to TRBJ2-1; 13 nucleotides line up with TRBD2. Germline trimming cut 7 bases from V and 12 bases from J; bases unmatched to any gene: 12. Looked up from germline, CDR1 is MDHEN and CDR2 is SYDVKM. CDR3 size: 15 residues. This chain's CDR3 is CASIGGGLAGIAQFF. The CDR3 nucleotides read TGTGCCAGCATCGGAGGGGGACTAGCGGGAATCGCGCAGTTCTTC.

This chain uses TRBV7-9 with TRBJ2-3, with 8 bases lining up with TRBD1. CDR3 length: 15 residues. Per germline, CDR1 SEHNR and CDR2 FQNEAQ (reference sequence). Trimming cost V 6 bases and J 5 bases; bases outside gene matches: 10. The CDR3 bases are TGTGCCAGCAGAATTCGACAGGGGTCGGGAGATACGCAGTATTTT. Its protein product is CASRIRQGSGDTQYF.

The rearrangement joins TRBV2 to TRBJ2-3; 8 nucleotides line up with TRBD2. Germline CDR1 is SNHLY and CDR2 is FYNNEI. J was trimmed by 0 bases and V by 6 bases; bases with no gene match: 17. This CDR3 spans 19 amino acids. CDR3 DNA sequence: TGTGCCAGCAGACTCCTCACTAGCGGCCCGGTAATGAGCACAGATACGCAGTATTTT. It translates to CASRLLTSGPVMSTDTQYF.

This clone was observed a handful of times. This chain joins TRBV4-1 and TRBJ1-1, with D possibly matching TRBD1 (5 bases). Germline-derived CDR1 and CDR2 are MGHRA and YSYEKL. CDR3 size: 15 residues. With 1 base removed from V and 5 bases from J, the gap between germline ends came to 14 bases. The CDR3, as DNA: TGCGCCAGCAGCCAAGTTGGAACAGGCGAGACTGAAGCTTTCTTT. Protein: CASSQVGTGETEAFF.

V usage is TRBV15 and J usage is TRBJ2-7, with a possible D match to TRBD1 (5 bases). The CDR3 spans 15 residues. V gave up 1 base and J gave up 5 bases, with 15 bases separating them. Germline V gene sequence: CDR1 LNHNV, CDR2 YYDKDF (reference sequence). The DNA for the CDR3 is TGTGCCACCAGCAGAGCGCAAACACAGGTAAACGAGCAGTACTTC. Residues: CATSRAQTQVNEQYF.

The CDR3 DNA follows: TGCGCCAGCAAACAGGCCTACGAGCAGTACTTC. This codes for CASKQAYEQYF. The chain is built from TRBV10-2 and TRBJ2-7; possibly TRBD1 for D (5 bases). The CDR3 has 11 amino acids. Germline loops: CDR1 WSHSY, CDR2 SAAADI. V shed 7 bases and J shed 2 bases, with 6 bases lying between them.

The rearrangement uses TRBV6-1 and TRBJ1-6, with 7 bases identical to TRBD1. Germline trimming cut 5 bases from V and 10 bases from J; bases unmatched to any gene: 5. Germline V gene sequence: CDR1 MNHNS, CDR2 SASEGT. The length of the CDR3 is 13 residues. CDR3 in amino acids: CASSNDRVSPLHF. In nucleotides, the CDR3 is TGTGCCAGCAGTAACGACAGGGTCTCACCCCTCCACTTT.

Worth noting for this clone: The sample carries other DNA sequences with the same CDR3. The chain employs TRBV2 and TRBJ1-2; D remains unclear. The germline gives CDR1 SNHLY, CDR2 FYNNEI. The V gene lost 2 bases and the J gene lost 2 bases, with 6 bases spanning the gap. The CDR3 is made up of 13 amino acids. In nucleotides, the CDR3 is TGTGCCAGCAGTGAAAGCGGCAACTATGGCTACACCTTC. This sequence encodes CASSESGNYGYTF.

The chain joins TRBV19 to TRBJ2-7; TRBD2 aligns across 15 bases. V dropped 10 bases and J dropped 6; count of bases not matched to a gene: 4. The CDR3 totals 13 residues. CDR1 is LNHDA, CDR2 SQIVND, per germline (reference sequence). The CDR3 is CATGTSGRSEQYF. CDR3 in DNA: TGTGCCACAGGGACTAGCGGGAGGTCCGAGCAGTACTTC.

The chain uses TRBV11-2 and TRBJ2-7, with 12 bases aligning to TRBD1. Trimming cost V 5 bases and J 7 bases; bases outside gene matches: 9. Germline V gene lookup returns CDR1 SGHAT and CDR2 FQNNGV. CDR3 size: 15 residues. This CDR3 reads CASSTPGTGGYEQYF. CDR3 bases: TGTGCCAGCAGCACCCCCGGGACAGGGGGCTATGAGCAGTACTTC.